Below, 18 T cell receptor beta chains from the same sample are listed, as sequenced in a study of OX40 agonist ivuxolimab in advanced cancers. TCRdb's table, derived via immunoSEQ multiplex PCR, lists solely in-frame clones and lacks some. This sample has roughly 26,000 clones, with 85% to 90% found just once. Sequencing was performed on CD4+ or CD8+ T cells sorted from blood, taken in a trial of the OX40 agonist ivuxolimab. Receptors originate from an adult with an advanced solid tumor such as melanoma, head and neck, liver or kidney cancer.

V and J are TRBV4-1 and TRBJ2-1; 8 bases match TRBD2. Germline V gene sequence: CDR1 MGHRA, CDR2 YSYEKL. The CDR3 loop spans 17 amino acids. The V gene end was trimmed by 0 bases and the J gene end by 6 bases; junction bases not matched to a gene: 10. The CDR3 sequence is CASSQEARLAKGNEQFF. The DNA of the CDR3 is TGCGCCAGCAGCCAAGAAGCGAGACTAGCGAAGGGCAATGAGCAGTTCTTC.

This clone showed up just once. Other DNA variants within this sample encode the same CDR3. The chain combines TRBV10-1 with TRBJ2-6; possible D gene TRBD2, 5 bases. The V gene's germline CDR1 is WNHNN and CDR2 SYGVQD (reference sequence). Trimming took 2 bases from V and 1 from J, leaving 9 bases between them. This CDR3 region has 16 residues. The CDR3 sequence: CASSELTGSGANVLTF. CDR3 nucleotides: TGCGCCAGCAGTGAGCTGACGGGGTCTGGGGCCAACGTCCTGACTTTC.

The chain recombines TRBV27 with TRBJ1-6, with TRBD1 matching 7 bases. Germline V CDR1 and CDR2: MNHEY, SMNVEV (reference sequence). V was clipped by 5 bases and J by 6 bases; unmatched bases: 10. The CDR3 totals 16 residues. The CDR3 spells CASSPRGPGGNSPLHF. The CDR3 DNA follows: TGTGCCAGCAGTCCCCGCGGGCCAGGGGGTAATTCACCCCTCCACTTT.

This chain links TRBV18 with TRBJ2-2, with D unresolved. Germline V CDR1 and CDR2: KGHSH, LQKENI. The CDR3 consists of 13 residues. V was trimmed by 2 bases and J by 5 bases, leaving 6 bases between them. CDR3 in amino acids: CASSPEVTGELFF. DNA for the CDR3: TGTGCCAGCTCACCAGAAGTAACCGGGGAGCTGTTTTTT. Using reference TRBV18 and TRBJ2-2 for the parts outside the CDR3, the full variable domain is NAGVMQNPRHLVRRRGQEARLRCSPMKGHSHVYWYRQLPEEGLKFMVYLQKENIIDESGMPKERFSAEFPKEGPSILRIQQVVRGDSAAYFCASSPEVTGELFFGEGSRLTVL.

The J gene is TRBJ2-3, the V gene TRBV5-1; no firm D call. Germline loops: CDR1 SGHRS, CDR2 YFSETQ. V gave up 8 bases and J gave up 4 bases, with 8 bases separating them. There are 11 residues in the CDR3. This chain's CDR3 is CASLGADTQYF. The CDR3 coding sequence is TGCGCCAGTTTAGGAGCAGATACGCAGTATTTT.

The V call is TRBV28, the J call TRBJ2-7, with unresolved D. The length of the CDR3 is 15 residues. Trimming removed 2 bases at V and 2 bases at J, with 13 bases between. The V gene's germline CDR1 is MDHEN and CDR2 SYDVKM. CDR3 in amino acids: CASSLRLEVAYEQYF. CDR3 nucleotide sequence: TGTGCCAGCAGTTTACGTCTAGAGGTCGCCTACGAGCAGTACTTC.

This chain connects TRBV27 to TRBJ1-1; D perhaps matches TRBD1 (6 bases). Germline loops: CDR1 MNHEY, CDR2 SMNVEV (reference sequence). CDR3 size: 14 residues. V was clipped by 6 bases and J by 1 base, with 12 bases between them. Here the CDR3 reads CASSPGRGNTEAFF. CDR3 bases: TGTGCCAGCAGCCCTGGCAGGGGGAACACTGAAGCTTTCTTT.

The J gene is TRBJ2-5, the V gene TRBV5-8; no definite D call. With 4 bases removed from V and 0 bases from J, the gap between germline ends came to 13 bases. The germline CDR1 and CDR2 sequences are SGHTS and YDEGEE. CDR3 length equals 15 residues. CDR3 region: CASSLPFAYQETQYF. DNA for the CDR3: TGTGCCAGCAGCCTACCCTTCGCGTACCAAGAGACCCAGTACTTC.

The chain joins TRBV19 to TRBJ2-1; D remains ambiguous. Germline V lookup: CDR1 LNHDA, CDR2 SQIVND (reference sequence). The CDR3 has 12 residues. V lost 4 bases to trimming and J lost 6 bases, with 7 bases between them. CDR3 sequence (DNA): TGTGCCAGTAGTACCCCAGCCAATGAGCAGTTCTTC. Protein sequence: CASSTPANEQFF.

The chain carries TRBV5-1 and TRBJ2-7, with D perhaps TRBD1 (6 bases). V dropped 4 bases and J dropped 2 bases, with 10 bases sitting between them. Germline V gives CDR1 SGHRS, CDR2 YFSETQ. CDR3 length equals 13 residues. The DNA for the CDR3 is TGCGCCAGCAGCCCCGGACAGACCTACGAGCAGTACTTC. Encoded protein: CASSPGQTYEQYF.

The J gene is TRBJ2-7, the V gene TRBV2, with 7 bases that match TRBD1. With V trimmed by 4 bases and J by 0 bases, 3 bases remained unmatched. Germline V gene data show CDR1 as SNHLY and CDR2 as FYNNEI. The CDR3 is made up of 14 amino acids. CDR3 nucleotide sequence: TGTGCCAGCAGTGTAGGGGACAGCTCCTACGAGCAGTACTTC. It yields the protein CASSVGDSSYEQYF. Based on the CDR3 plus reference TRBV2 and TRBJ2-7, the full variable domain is EPEVTQTPSHQVTQMGQEVILRCVPISNHLYFYWYRQILGQKVEFLVSFYNNEISEKSEIFDDQFSVERPDGSNFTLKIRSTKLEDSAMYFCASSVGDSSYEQYFGPGTRLTVT.

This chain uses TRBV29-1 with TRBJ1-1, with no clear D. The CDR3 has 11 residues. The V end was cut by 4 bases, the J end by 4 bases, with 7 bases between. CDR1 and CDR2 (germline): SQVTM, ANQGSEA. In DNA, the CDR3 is TGCAGCGTTGTAGGGATCACTGAAGCTTTCTTT. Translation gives CSVVGITEAFF.

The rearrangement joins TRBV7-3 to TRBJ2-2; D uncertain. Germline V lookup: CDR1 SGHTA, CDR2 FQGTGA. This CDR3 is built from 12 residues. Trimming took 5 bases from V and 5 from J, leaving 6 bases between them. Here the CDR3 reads CASSPGTGELFF. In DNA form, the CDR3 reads TGTGCCAGCAGCCCAGGAACCGGGGAGCTGTTTTTT.

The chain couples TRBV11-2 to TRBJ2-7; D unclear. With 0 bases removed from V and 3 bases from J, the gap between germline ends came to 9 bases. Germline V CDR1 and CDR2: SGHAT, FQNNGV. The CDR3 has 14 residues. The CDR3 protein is CASSLDQIDYEQYF. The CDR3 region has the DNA TGTGCCAGCAGCTTAGATCAGATAGACTACGAGCAGTACTTC.

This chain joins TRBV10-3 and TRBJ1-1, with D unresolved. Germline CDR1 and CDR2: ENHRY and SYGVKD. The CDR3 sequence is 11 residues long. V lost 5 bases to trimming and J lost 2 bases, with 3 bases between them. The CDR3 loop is CAISHNTEAFF. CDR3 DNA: TGTGCCATCAGTCATAACACTGAAGCTTTCTTT.

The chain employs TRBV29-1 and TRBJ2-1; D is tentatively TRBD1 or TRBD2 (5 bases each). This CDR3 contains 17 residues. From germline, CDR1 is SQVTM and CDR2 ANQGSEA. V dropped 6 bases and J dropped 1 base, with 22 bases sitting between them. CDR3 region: CSVRGATSKGSYNEQFF. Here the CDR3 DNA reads TGCAGCGTCCGAGGGGCGACTTCCAAAGGGTCCTACAATGAGCAGTTCTTC.

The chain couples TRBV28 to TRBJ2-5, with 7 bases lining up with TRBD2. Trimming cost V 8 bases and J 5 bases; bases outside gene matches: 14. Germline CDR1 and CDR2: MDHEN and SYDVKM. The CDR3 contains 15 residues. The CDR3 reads CASGREGSGRETQYF. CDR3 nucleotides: TGTGCCAGCGGAAGGGAGGGGTCAGGGAGGGAGACCCAGTACTTC. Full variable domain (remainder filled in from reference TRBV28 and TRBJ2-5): DVKVTQSSRYLVKRTGEKVFLECVQDMDHENMFWYRQDPGLGLRLIYFSYDVKMKEKGDIPEGYSVSREKKERFSLILESASTNQTSMYLCASGREGSGRETQYFGPGTRLLVL.

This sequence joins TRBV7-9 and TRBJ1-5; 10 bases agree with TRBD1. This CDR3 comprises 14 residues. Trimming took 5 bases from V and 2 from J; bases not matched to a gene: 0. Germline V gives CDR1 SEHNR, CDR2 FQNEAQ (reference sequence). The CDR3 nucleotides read TGTGCCAGCAGCGGGACAGGGGGCAATCAGCCCCAGCATTTT. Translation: CASSGTGGNQPQHF. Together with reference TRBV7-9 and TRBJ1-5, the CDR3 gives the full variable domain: DTGVSQNPRHKITKRGQNVTFRCDPISEHNRLYWYRQTLGQGPEFLTYFQNEAQLEKSRLLSDRFSAERPKGSFSTLEIQRTEQGDSAMYLCASSGTGGNQPQHFGDGTRLSIL.